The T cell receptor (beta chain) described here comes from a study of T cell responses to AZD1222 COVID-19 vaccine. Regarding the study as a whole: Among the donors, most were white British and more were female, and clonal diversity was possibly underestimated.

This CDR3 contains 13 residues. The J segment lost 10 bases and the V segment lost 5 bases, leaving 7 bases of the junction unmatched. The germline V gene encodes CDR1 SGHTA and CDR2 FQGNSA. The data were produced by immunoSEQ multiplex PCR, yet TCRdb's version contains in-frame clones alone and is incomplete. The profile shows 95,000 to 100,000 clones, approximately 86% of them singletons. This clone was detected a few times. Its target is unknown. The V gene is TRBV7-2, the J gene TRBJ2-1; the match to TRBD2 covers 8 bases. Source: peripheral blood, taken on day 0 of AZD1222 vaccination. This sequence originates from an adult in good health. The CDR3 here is CASSRGTRQEQFF. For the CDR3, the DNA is TGTGCCAGCAGCCGCGGGACTAGGCAGGAGCAGTTCTTC.